Listed here are 13 T cell receptor beta chains from one sample, sequenced in a study of blood T cell repertoires in COVID-19 (dated by TCRdb to about 2020). The receptor library was made with the immunoSEQ multiplex PCR assay. The table comes from immuneACCESS by way of TCRdb, which keeps in-frame sequences with V and J called. Part of the clones is missing from these tables; in studies checked, under half for an unresolved V gene and the rest for unknown reasons. The sample data list under 300,000 clones, and under 85% of these were observed just once. The ten biggest clones cover roughly 2% of the sample. Sequenced material: peripheral blood. Source of these receptors: a man aged 25 to 40 who had recovered from COVID-19.

The chain has TRBV18 and TRBJ2-3; TRBD2 is a possible D gene (5 bases). Trimming took off 4 bases at V and 2 bases at J, with 13 bases between the two ends. The germline V gene has CDR1 KGHSH and CDR2 LQKENI. This CDR3 comprises 15 residues. The CDR3 here is CASSQGGFDTDTQYF. CDR3 DNA sequence: TGTGCCAGCTCACAAGGAGGATTCGACACAGATACGCAGTATTTT.

The gene calls are TRBV12-5 and TRBJ2-2, with 10 bases matching TRBD1. CDR3 length equals 15 residues. CDR1 is LGHNT and CDR2 is FRNRAP in the germline V gene. The V segment lost 4 bases and the J segment 7 bases; nucleotides outside the gene matches: 6. CDR3 loop: CASGSWTGGGGELFF. CDR3 nucleotides: TGTGCTAGTGGTTCCTGGACAGGGGGGGGCGGGGAGCTGTTTTTT.

This chain joins TRBV3-1 (or the pseudogene TRBV3-2) and TRBJ2-3; 11 nucleotides line up with TRBD2. This CDR3 spans 16 amino acids. Germline V CDR1 and CDR2: LGHDT, YNNKEL (reference sequence). The V segment lost 4 bases and the J segment 1 base; nucleotides outside the gene matches: 4. CDR3 DNA: TGTGCCAGCAGCCCGACTAGCGGGACCGGCACAGATACGCAGTATTTT. As protein: CASSPTSGTGTDTQYF.

This chain links TRBV4-1 with TRBJ2-2; D ambiguous. The CDR3 runs 15 residues. In germline, CDR1 is MGHRA, CDR2 YSYEKL. Trimming took off 0 bases at V and 6 bases at J, with 11 bases between the two ends. The CDR3 sequence is CASSQEPGFSGELFF. The CDR3 coding sequence is TGCGCCAGCAGCCAAGAGCCAGGTTTTTCCGGGGAGCTGTTTTTT.

V is TRBV20-1 and J is TRBJ1-2; D may be TRBD1 (5 bases). Germline V CDR1 and CDR2: DFQATT, SNEGSKA (reference sequence). V lost 3 bases and J lost 4, with 15 bases in between. The CDR3 covers 14 residues. The CDR3 is CSASSRDYTYGYTF. The CDR3 region has the DNA TGCAGTGCTAGTTCCAGGGATTATACCTATGGCTACACCTTC.

The chain carries TRBV19 and TRBJ2-3, with D possibly matching TRBD2 (6 bases). Germline-derived CDR1 and CDR2 are LNHDA and SQIVND (reference sequence). The CDR3 spans 15 residues. Trimming removed 6 bases from V and 0 bases from J, with 13 bases in between. The chain's CDR3 is CASRGPGASTDTQYF. CDR3 DNA sequence: TGTGCCAGTAGAGGGCCGGGAGCTAGCACAGATACGCAGTATTTT.

The chain has TRBV6-6 and TRBJ1-1; maybe TRBD1 (5 bases). The CDR3 covers 13 residues. Germline CDR1 reads MNHNY; CDR2 reads SVGAGI (reference sequence). V was trimmed by 6 bases and J by 6 bases, leaving 14 bases between them. CDR3: CASSQHPGAEAFF. In nucleotides, the CDR3 is TGTGCCAGCAGCCAACATCCGGGGGCTGAAGCTTTCTTT.

The chain employs TRBV5-4 and TRBJ1-2, with a possible D match to TRBD1 (6 bases). This CDR3 has 16 residues. The germline V gene has CDR1 SGHNT and CDR2 YYREEE (reference sequence). Trimming took off 0 bases at V and 4 bases at J, with 16 bases between the two ends. This CDR3 is CASSLGTARITYGYTF. In DNA, the CDR3 is TGTGCCAGCAGCTTGGGGACAGCCCGAATAACCTATGGCTACACCTTC.

The chain carries TRBV19 and TRBJ1-4; D is possibly TRBD1 (5 bases). Germline CDR1 LNHDA, CDR2 SQIVND (reference sequence). The ends were cut back, 5 bases at V and 5 bases at J, with 9 bases in the middle. The CDR3 consists of 13 residues. CDR3 region: CASSPTVNEKLFF. As DNA, the CDR3 is TGTGCCAGTAGTCCGACAGTAAATGAAAAACTGTTTTTT.

The chain couples TRBV7-3 to TRBJ1-2; D is perhaps TRBD1 (5 bases). Germline CDR1 and CDR2: SGHTA and FQGTGA. The CDR3 extends over 14 amino acids. V shed 5 bases and J shed 4 bases, with 14 bases lying between them. The CDR3 DNA sequence: TGTGCCAGCAGCCCAGGGATACAGAGCTATGGCTACACCTTC. It encodes CASSPGIQSYGYTF.

The rearrangement links TRBV4-1 to TRBJ2-1; TRBD1 agrees at 8 bases. The V segment lost 0 bases and the J segment 9 bases; nucleotides outside the gene matches: 10. The CDR3 covers 16 residues. CDR1 is MGHRA and CDR2 is YSYEKL in the germline V gene. As DNA, the CDR3 is TGCGCCAGCAGCCAAGAATGGACAGGGTCTCGGGGTGAGCAGTTCTTC. Its translation: CASSQEWTGSRGEQFF.

V is TRBV2 and J is TRBJ1-1; D is undetermined. Germline V lookup: CDR1 SNHLY, CDR2 FYNNEI. The CDR3 totals 13 residues. V lost 6 bases, J lost 5 bases, and 13 bases lay in between. For the CDR3, the DNA is TGTGCCAGCAGGGAGGAAATCAATACTGAAGCTTTCTTT. Translated, it gives CASREEINTEAFF.

This clone showed up just once. The chain employs TRBV9 and TRBJ1-1; a possible D gene is TRBD1 (5 bases). Trimming took 0 bases from V and 6 from J, leaving 9 bases between them. CDR1 SGDLS and CDR2 YYNGEE come from the germline V gene. The CDR3 extends over 13 amino acids. The CDR3 coding sequence is TGTGCCAGCAGCGTAGCCGGGGGACCTGAAGCTTTCTTT. Translation: CASSVAGGPEAFF.